This note documents a single T cell receptor beta chain sequence. The antigen is not known. The assay was immunoSEQ multiplex PCR, and TCRdb's table has in-frame clones only and misses some. The data hold some 15,000 clones, with approximately 84% observed a single time. Noted time point: identical approximately 11-day culture without peptide (control). This specimen comes from a study of PD-1 blockade in mismatch repair-deficient tumors. This clonotype was sampled from an adult with mismatch repair-deficient cancer. Sequenced material: cells cultured in vitro, taken from a patient treated with pembrolizumab.

The CDR3 region has the DNA TGTGCCAGCAGTTACACGAAAAAAGAGACCCAGTACTTC. Encoded protein: CASSYTKKETQYF. This chain links TRBV6-5 with TRBJ2-5; D is unclear. The CDR3 sequence is 13 residues long. Trimming left V 2 bases short and J 3 bases short, with 7 bases between. Germline V gene sequence: CDR1 MNHEY, CDR2 SVGAGI.